Detailed here is one T cell receptor (beta chain). In this sample, this clonotype turned up many times. Its specific antigen is unknown. No per-base quality is available; no much larger clone lies one base away. The TCR beta CDR3 regions were amplified from the RNA transcripts. For the first round of RT-PCR on the TCR CDR3, the HTBI primer set was used together with the Qiagen OneStep RT-PCR kit. A second multiplex PCR round built the libraries, followed by size selection and purification. Paired-end sequencing of the libraries was performed with 100 bp reads on an Illumina HiSeq2000. The source study handled its data this way. SOAPnuke was used to process the raw data, with reads discarded if the reads contained adapters or uncalled bases, had a mean Phred below 15, or lacked an exact constant-primer or identifier match. COPE v1.2.5 was used to merge high-quality paired reads, and clonotypes were defined as unique nucleotide sequences. Clonotypes were aligned to IMGT TRBV, TRBD and TRBJ reference segments using MiTCR v1.1. Analysis was restricted to V-J combinations with a frequency above 0.0001, which covered roughly 99% of repertoires. A TCS score was defined as the ratio of F50 (clonal expansion) to E x V (chaos), with BLOSUM62-based TCRdist applied between CDR3 peptides within each V-J. Welch's t-statistics and random forest reduced around 510 V-J features to roughly 13, which were used in a naive Bayes classifier (R e1071). Using fastp trimming at Q25 and MiXCR clonotype assembly, TCRdb reanalyzed the public sequencing data and kept in-frame beta chains. Every CDR3 protein is listed once, alongside the most common genes and DNA of its rows. TCRdb assigned the V and J calls; the authors' analysis was not used. This sample gives hundreds of thousands of distinct CDR3 sequences in total; 14% of them show up just once. The ten biggest clones cover roughly 10% of the sample.

Per the germline V gene, SNHLY is the CDR1 and FYNNEI is the CDR2. From the cysteine through the phenylalanine, the CDR3 covers 14 amino acids. Kept here is only the CDR3 DNA, which spans 42 bases and is read in frame from base 1. Deletion took 11 bases off V and 3 bases off J, with a span of 20 bases between the germline ends. Stable Graves' hyperthyroidism was defined as the absence of progression to ophthalmopathy over 18 months of follow-up. Hyperthyroidism patients were newly diagnosed, with disease duration under 2 months, and aged 18 to 65 years. Any patient with an uncontrolled infection, another autoimmune disease, pregnancy or lactation was excluded. Clinical symptoms, serum thyroxine and TRAb, thyroid ultrasound, and orbital computed tomography formed the basis for the diagnoses. Ficoll-Paque density gradient centrifugation was used to isolate PBMCs from 9.5 to 10 ml of fresh peripheral blood. Trizol reagent was used to extract total RNA, and RNA quality was then checked on an Agilent 2100 Bioanalyzer.

The data belong to a study of T cells in Graves' hyperthyroidism and ophthalmopathy (dated by TCRdb to 2018 to 2020). With regard to the full study: Peripheral blood samples were taken at initial diagnosis, before any treatment was given. TCR V-J signatures able to tell the groups apart were searched for in a discovery cohort of approximately 95 patients, of whom over 40 had Graves' ophthalmopathy and under 65 had stable Graves' hyperthyroidism. Whether ophthalmopathy could be predicted prospectively was tested in an independent validation cohort made up of 18 to 20 hyperthyroidism patients plus 17 patients who later progressed to ophthalmopathy. For training and testing, the 100 or so patients in the discovery cohort were randomly divided in a 7:3 ratio. In addition, the study compared T-cell repertoires in thyroid tissue and in blood from about 6 Graves' hyperthyroidism patients. After blood sampling, hyperthyroidism patients were treated with methimazole at a starting dose of 30 mg daily, and ophthalmopathy patients were treated with high-dose intravenous methylprednisolone. According to the paper, TCR Vbeta CDR3 sequencing was carried out on some 140 peripheral blood samples, which came from over 40 ophthalmopathy, 75 to 80 hyperthyroidism and about 17 progressor patients. What the authors observed across the whole study: No statistical method was used to fix the sample size in advance, and group allocation was not hidden from the investigators. During validation, the model predicted progression to ophthalmopathy a median of about 6.5 months ahead of onset, with 60% to 71% sensitivity and roughly 72% specificity. A 13 V-J signature model separated ophthalmopathy from stable hyperthyroidism, with about 90% sensitivity and about 81% specificity in cross-validation and 80%/75% in testing. Blood samples also contained most of the expanded thyroid clonotypes (frequency above 0.001), which suggests that blood repertoires may reflect thyroid immune responses.

The clonotype was recovered from a young woman with Graves' hyperthyroidism. Sequencing input: blood. Recombination connected TRBV2 to TRBJ2-7; the D gene lacks a confident call. The CDR3 region has the sequence CAGAAEARYYEQYF. The DNA sequence reads TGTGCCGGCGCCGCCGAGGCGAGATACTACGAGCAGTACTTC.